The T cell receptor (beta chain) described here comes from a study of control samples from healthy donors and cancer patients. The data were produced by immunoSEQ multiplex PCR, yet TCRdb's version contains in-frame clones alone and is incomplete. Of around 200,000 clones detected, just under 95% appear once; the ten largest clones hold approximately 1.5%. CDR3 length: 13 residues. CDR1 is KGHSH, CDR2 LQKENI, per germline. J was trimmed by 3 bases and V by 3 bases; bases with no gene match: 1. The specimen was blood. The rearrangement links TRBV18 to TRBJ1-1, with 7 bases aligning to TRBD1. The clonotype originates from a man younger than 35 in good health. The CDR3 DNA reads as TGTGCCAGCTCACCTACAGGGGACACTGAAGCTTTCTTT. Protein sequence: CASSPTGDTEAFF. The entire variable domain, with the rest obtained from reference TRBV18 and TRBJ1-1, is as follows: NAGVMQNPRHLVRRRGQEARLRCSPMKGHSHVYWYRQLPEEGLKFMVYLQKENIIDESGMPKERFSAEFPKEGPSILRIQQVVRGDSAAYFCASSPTGDTEAFFGQGTRLTVV.